The 18 T cell receptor beta chains given below trace back to one sample, sequenced in a study of lymphopenia after photon versus proton radiotherapy. The repertoire was sequenced with immunoSEQ multiplex PCR; TCRdb's copy has only in-frame clones and lacks some. The sample yields around 59,000 clones, about four fifths seen once. The specimen was peripheral blood, collected from a patient treated with proton-based radiotherapy. Source of these receptors: a man aged 55 to 69 with pancreatic cancer.

This clone showed up just once. The chain uses TRBV18 and TRBJ2-1, with 14 bases aligning to TRBD2. V gave up 5 bases and J gave up 5 bases; unmatched junction bases: 2. The V gene's germline CDR1 is KGHSH and CDR2 LQKENI. The CDR3 loop spans 15 amino acids. CDR3 sequence (DNA): TGTGCCAGCTCATCGGGACTAGCGGGAGACAATGAGCAGTTCTTC. Its protein product is CASSSGLAGDNEQFF.

The chain combines TRBV6-5 with TRBJ1-3, with 12 nucleotides matching TRBD1. V gave up 2 bases and J gave up 3 bases; unmatched junction bases: 2. The CDR3 is 16 residues long. Germline CDR1 MNHEY, CDR2 SVGAGI. CDR3 in DNA: TGTGCCAGCAGTTACGGGACAGGGGGCTTTGGAAACACCATATATTTT. Protein: CASSYGTGGFGNTIYF.

The chain is built from TRBV19 and TRBJ1-1; no firm D call. The germline gives CDR1 LNHDA, CDR2 SQIVND (reference sequence). The CDR3 has 12 amino acids. The V end was cut by 1 base, the J end by 10 bases, with 10 bases between. The CDR3 DNA reads as TGTGCCAGTAGTATAGTTGGCGGAAGAGCTTTCTTT. As protein: CASSIVGGRAFF.

V and J are TRBV2 and TRBJ2-3; D uncertain. Germline values: CDR1 SNHLY, CDR2 FYNNEI. V was trimmed by 8 bases and J by 2 bases, leaving 17 bases between them. The CDR3 covers 15 residues. The CDR3 loop reads CASSPRTAPTDTQYF. As DNA, the CDR3 is TGTGCCAGCTCACCGAGGACCGCCCCCACAGATACGCAGTATTTT. Full variable domain (missing parts from reference TRBV2 and TRBJ2-3): EPEVTQTPSHQVTQMGQEVILRCVPISNHLYFYWYRQILGQKVEFLVSFYNNEISEKSEIFDDQFSVERPDGSNFTLKIRSTKLEDSAMYFCASSPRTAPTDTQYFGPGTRLTVL.

This chain joins TRBV2 and TRBJ2-3; 7 positions agree with TRBD1. The V gene end was trimmed by 10 bases and the J gene end by 3 bases; junction bases not matched to a gene: 4. CDR3 length: 12 residues. Germline assignment: CDR1 SNHLY and CDR2 FYNNEI. The CDR3 sequence is CATGQETDTQYF. CDR3 DNA: TGTGCCACCGGACAGGAGACAGATACGCAGTATTTT.

The chain joins TRBV5-6 to TRBJ1-4, with 8 bases fitting TRBD1. CDR1 is SGHDT and CDR2 is YYEEEE in the germline V gene. Trimming cost V 0 bases and J 6 bases; bases outside gene matches: 4. The CDR3 covers 15 residues. As DNA, the CDR3 is TGTGCCAGCAGCTTGGGGGGACAGGTTCATGAAAAACTGTTTTTT. This gives the protein CASSLGGQVHEKLFF.

V gene TRBV28 combines with J gene TRBJ2-7; D is unclear. Trimming stripped 7 bases from V and 0 bases from J, with 10 bases between. The CDR3 consists of 13 residues. Germline values: CDR1 MDHEN, CDR2 SYDVKM. This chain's CDR3 is CASKQGYSYEQYF. The CDR3 DNA reads as TGTGCCAGCAAGCAAGGATACTCCTACGAGCAGTACTTC.

J is TRBJ1-2 and V is TRBV7-3, with 11 nucleotides matching TRBD1. The CDR3 totals 14 residues. CDR1 is SGHTA, CDR2 FQGTGA, per germline. V lost 5 bases to trimming and J lost 6 bases; unmatched junction nucleotides: 5. The CDR3 coding sequence is TGTGCCAGCAGCCGGACAGGGGGCGCGGATGGCTACACCTTC. The encoded protein is CASSRTGGADGYTF.

V usage is TRBV4-1 and J usage is TRBJ1-1; D not certain. CDR1 is MGHRA, CDR2 YSYEKL, per germline. The CDR3 runs 17 residues. Trimming took 1 base from V and 7 from J, leaving 22 bases between them. In DNA, the CDR3 is TGCGCCAGCAGCCAAGGAAGTGGGCAAAGGGCTACATATGAAGCTTTCTTT. Its translation: CASSQGSGQRATYEAFF.

The chain uses TRBV6-1 and TRBJ2-1; 14 bases align to TRBD2. With 4 bases clipped from V and 2 bases from J, the junction kept 4 bases outside the gene matches. The V gene's germline CDR1 is MNHNS and CDR2 SASEGT. CDR3 length: 17 amino acids. The CDR3 DNA follows: TGTGCCAGCAGTGGTGGGGGACTAGCGGGGGCCTACAATGAGCAGTTCTTC. This translates into CASSGGGLAGAYNEQFF.

V usage is TRBV19 and J usage is TRBJ2-3; 8 bases line up with TRBD2. Germline lookup yields CDR1 LNHDA and CDR2 SQIVND (reference sequence). The ends lost 5 bases at V and 3 bases at J; junction bases unmatched: 13. This CDR3 has 17 residues. In DNA, the CDR3 is TGTGCCAGTAGTTTAGCGAAGACTAGCGTGGGGACAGATACGCAGTATTTT. Amino acids: CASSLAKTSVGTDTQYF.

This clone has a single count. The chain uses TRBV18 and TRBJ2-7; perhaps TRBD2 as D (5 bases). Trimming stripped 3 bases from V and 2 bases from J, with 11 bases between. The germline gives CDR1 KGHSH, CDR2 LQKENI. The CDR3 runs 14 residues. CDR3 loop: CASSPSLATYEQYF. For the CDR3, the DNA is TGTGCCAGCTCACCGAGCCTAGCTACCTACGAGCAGTACTTC.

The chain has TRBV19 and TRBJ2-1, with TRBD1 as a possible D gene (6 bases). V was trimmed by 6 bases and J by 2 bases, leaving 14 bases between them. Germline assignment: CDR1 LNHDA and CDR2 SQIVND (reference sequence). CDR3 size: 15 residues. The CDR3 protein is CASSARDTPYNEQFF. CDR3 DNA sequence: TGTGCCAGTAGCGCTCGGGACACGCCCTACAATGAGCAGTTCTTC.

The CDR3 loop is CASSSGNKYEQYF. CDR3 in DNA: TGTGCCAGCAGTTCTGGGAATAAGTACGAGCAGTACTTC. The chain uses TRBV28 and TRBJ2-7; D is uncertain. Germline V CDR1 and CDR2: MDHEN, SYDVKM. Trimming shortened V by 4 bases and J by 4 bases, and 11 bases separated the two germline ends. The CDR3 length is 13 residues.

V is TRBV15 and J is TRBJ2-7; 8 nucleotides align to TRBD1. The CDR3 covers 15 residues. The germline CDR1 and CDR2 sequences are LNHNV and YYDKDF (reference sequence). With V trimmed by 1 base and J by 2 bases, 4 bases remained unmatched. The CDR3 nucleotides read TGTGCCACCAGCAGAGGTGGGACAGGCGCCTACGAGCAGTACTTC. This translates into CATSRGGTGAYEQYF.

The rearrangement links TRBV6-6 to TRBJ2-4; D not resolved. Trimming pared 2 bases from V and 0 bases from J, leaving 11 bases between. Germline CDR1 reads MNHNY; CDR2 reads SVGAGI (reference sequence). CDR3 length: 16 amino acids. CDR3 region: CASSYDTLLAKNIQYF. The CDR3 nucleotides are TGTGCCAGCAGTTACGACACCCTCTTAGCCAAAAACATTCAGTACTTC.

The chain links TRBV28 to TRBJ2-5, with 14 bases fitting TRBD2. The J call could be wrong; TRBJ2-7 is a better fit for the DNA end. The germline V gene encodes CDR1 MDHEN and CDR2 SYDVKM. This CDR3 contains 13 residues. The CDR3 DNA reads as TGTGCCAGCATGGGGACTAGCGGGAGCGAGCAGTACTTC. This translates into CASMGTSGSEQYF.

The V gene is TRBV28, the J gene TRBJ2-1; 12 bases map to TRBD2. V shed 6 bases and J 6 bases; nucleotides not matched to a gene: 6. This CDR3 region has 15 residues. Germline V gene sequence: CDR1 MDHEN, CDR2 SYDVKM. CDR3 in amino acids: CASRTSGSYRNEQFF. In DNA, the CDR3 is TGTGCCAGCAGGACTAGCGGGAGTTATCGCAATGAGCAGTTCTTC.